Each of the 31 T cell receptor beta chains below was sequenced from the same sample in a study of regulatory T cells in long-lasting Graves disease. The time point was: persistent/refractory GD, antithyroid drugs over 5 years with positive TRAb. Extracted RNA from PBMCs served as the source of the TCR library. Arm-PCR of CDR3 regions with iRepertoire HTBI primers generated TCR beta libraries. TCRdb fed the multiplex PCR reads into MiXCR, producing one record per CDR3 protein. The table includes about 450,000 distinct CDR3 sequences, around a quarter detected once. Sequences were derived from peripheral blood mononuclear cells (PBMCs), sampled when the disease was refractory, from a patient treated with antithyroid drugs. These receptors all stem from a female donor with Graves disease.

There are many counts of this clonotype. The rearrangement links TRBV11-3 to TRBJ2-5; possibly TRBD2 for D (6 bases). V was shortened by 5 bases and J by 5 bases, with 24 bases between the two germline ends. Germline CDR1 reads SGHNT; CDR2 reads YENEEA. The CDR3 has 17 amino acids. Here the CDR3 reads CASSRTEGRGLVETQYF. The CDR3 DNA is TGTGCCAGCAGCAGAACCGAGGGTCGGGGGTTGGTGGAGACCCAGTACTTC.

The V gene is TRBV2, the J gene TRBJ1-2, with 8 bases matching TRBD1. The CDR3 has 15 residues. Per the germline V gene, CDR1 is SNHLY and CDR2 is FYNNEI. J lost 4 bases, V lost 6 bases, and 10 bases had no gene match. This CDR3 reads CASRLDRAASYGYTF. The CDR3 coding sequence is TGTGCCAGCAGATTGGACAGGGCGGCTAGCTATGGCTACACCTTC.

This clonotype showed up many times. V usage is TRBV28 and J usage is TRBJ1-2; 10 bases line up with TRBD1. Trimming took 5 bases from V and 8 from J; bases not matched to a gene: 8. The CDR3 has 14 residues. CDR1 and CDR2 (germline): MDHEN, SYDVKM. CDR3 nucleotides: TGTGCCAGCAGTCTACCCGACAGGGGGCGAGGCTACACCTTC. As protein: CASSLPDRGRGYTF.

This clonotype showed up many times. The genes are TRBV12-3 or TRBV12-4 and TRBJ2-2; 7 bases map to TRBD2. The CDR3 is 14 amino acids. V dropped 4 bases and J dropped 7; count of bases not matched to a gene: 6. CDR3 region: CASSSTSAGGELFF. The CDR3, as DNA: TGTGCCAGCAGTTCAACTAGCGCCGGCGGGGAGCTGTTTTTT.

The chain uses TRBV29-1 and TRBJ1-1; D may be TRBD1 (6 bases). V was shortened by 4 bases and J by 1 base, with 16 bases between the two germline ends. CDR1 SQVTM and CDR2 ANQGSEA come from the germline V gene. The length of the CDR3 is 15 residues. CDR3 DNA: TGCAGCGTTGTGCGTCTGGGGACATCGAACACTGAAGCTTTCTTT. As protein: CSVVRLGTSNTEAFF.

V and J are TRBV6-2 or TRBV6-3 and TRBJ2-5; 7 positions match TRBD2. CDR3 length: 15 amino acids. Germline CDR1 MNHEY, CDR2 SVGEGT. After removal of 0 bases from V and 5 bases from J, the junction contained 6 bases not matched to a gene. The CDR3 DNA follows: TGTGCCAGCAGTTACTCTTGGGGGGGGGGGGAGACCCAGTACTTC. Amino acid sequence: CASSYSWGGGETQYF.

This clonotype occurred a few times. The chain recombines TRBV19 with TRBJ2-6, with a weak D call TRBD1 (5 bases). The CDR3 has 16 amino acids. Germline loops: CDR1 LNHDA, CDR2 SQIVND (reference sequence). V was trimmed by 4 bases and J by 1 base, leaving 11 bases between them. CDR3 residues: CASSRPRASGANVLTF. The CDR3 DNA is TGTGCCAGTAGTAGACCCAGGGCTTCTGGGGCCAACGTCCTGACTTTC.

The chain combines TRBV5-1 with TRBJ2-2, with D unresolved. CDR3 length equals 13 residues. Trimming stripped 0 bases from V and 6 bases from J, with 6 bases between. Germline CDR1 is SGHRS and CDR2 is YFSETQ. The CDR3, as DNA: TGCGCCAGCAGCTTGGAGGCAGCCGGGGAGCTGTTTTTT. It specifies CASSLEAAGELFF.

This clonotype has ten or more counts. This chain links TRBV12-3 or TRBV12-4 with TRBJ1-5, with D maybe TRBD1 (5 bases). V lost 6 bases and J 1 base, leaving 7 bases between the germline ends. The CDR3 is 13 amino acids. DNA for the CDR3: TGTGCCAGCAGGCGGGGGAGCAATCAGCCCCAGCATTTT. Its translation is CASRRGSNQPQHF.

V and J are TRBV28 and TRBJ1-2; TRBD1 might be the D (5 bases). Germline V CDR1 and CDR2: MDHEN, SYDVKM. The CDR3 spans 16 residues. V was shortened by 5 bases and J by 6 bases, with 22 bases between the two germline ends. The CDR3, as DNA: TGTGCCAGCAGTCTCCCCAACGGGGGTATGTTCAATGGCTACACCTTC. Its translation is CASSLPNGGMFNGYTF.

This clonotype was observed a handful of times. The CDR3 DNA is TGTGCCAGCTCACCACCGAACGGGGGCTACGGTTCCTACGAGCAGTACTTC. Translation gives CASSPPNGGYGSYEQYF. The V call is TRBV18, the J call TRBJ2-7; the D gene could be TRBD1 or TRBD2 (6 bases each). V was cut by 0 bases and J by 1 base, with 16 bases left in between. Germline CDR1 is KGHSH and CDR2 is LQKENI. This CDR3 is 17 amino acids long. Combining the CDR3 with reference TRBV18 and TRBJ2-7 gives the whole variable domain NAGVMQNPRHLVRRRGQEARLRCSPMKGHSHVYWYRQLPEEGLKFMVYLQKENIIDESGMPKERFSAEFPKEGPSILRIQQVVRGDSAAYFCASSPPNGGYGSYEQYFGPGTRLTVT.

V and J are TRBV27 and TRBJ2-3; D perhaps matches TRBD2 (6 bases). CDR1 is MNHEY and CDR2 is SMNVEV in the germline V gene (reference sequence). This CDR3 contains 13 residues. Trimming took off 6 bases at V and 2 bases at J, with 9 bases between the two ends. This CDR3 reads CASRGGSTDTQYF. The CDR3 coding sequence is TGTGCCAGCAGGGGGGGTTCCACAGATACGCAGTATTTT.

This clonotype was recorded many times. The chain employs TRBV5-1 and TRBJ1-5; the D is unclear. Trimming shortened V by 0 bases and J by 0 bases, and 7 bases separated the two germline ends. This CDR3 spans 15 amino acids. CDR1 SGHRS and CDR2 YFSETQ come from the germline V gene. Here the CDR3 reads CASSLAGISNQPQHF. The CDR3 bases are TGCGCCAGCAGCTTGGCTGGGATTAGCAATCAGCCCCAGCATTTT.

This clonotype was observed at least ten times. V gene TRBV2 combines with J gene TRBJ2-4, with D unresolved. CDR3 length: 14 residues. CDR1 SNHLY and CDR2 FYNNEI come from the germline V gene. The V gene lost 3 bases and the J gene lost 0 bases, with 6 bases spanning the gap. The CDR3 spells CASSDLIAKNIQYF. The CDR3 DNA is TGTGCCAGCAGTGACTTAATAGCCAAAAACATTCAGTACTTC.

This sequence joins TRBV12-3 or TRBV12-4 and TRBJ2-7; either TRBD1 or TRBD2 may supply D (6 bases each). The germline V and J ends were trimmed by 3 bases and 0 bases, with 15 bases remaining between them. The CDR3 has 16 residues. CDR3 in amino acids: CASSFGGRKASYEQYF. For the CDR3, the DNA is TGTGCCAGCAGTTTCGGGGGCAGAAAAGCCTCCTACGAGCAGTACTTC.

This clonotype was seen a few times. Here the CDR3 DNA reads TGCGCCACCAGGGAAAATACCGTTGAAGCTTTCTTT. Translating gives CATRENTVEAFF. This rearrangement joins TRBV5-1 to TRBJ1-1, with D possibly being TRBD1 (5 bases). This CDR3 has 12 residues. Germline CDR1 and CDR2: SGHRS and YFSETQ. V was pared by 9 bases and J by 7 bases, with 16 bases between.

This clonotype came up many times. The V and J genes are TRBV20-1 and TRBJ1-1; no clear D gene. The germline CDR1 and CDR2 sequences are DFQATT and SNEGSKA (reference sequence). V was cut by 6 bases and J by 2 bases, with 13 bases left in between. This CDR3 has 13 amino acids. CDR3 sequence: CSARAVANTEAFF. DNA of the CDR3: TGCAGTGCCCGCGCCGTGGCCAACACTGAAGCTTTCTTT.

This clonotype has at least ten counts. This chain joins TRBV2 and TRBJ2-7, with a weak D call TRBD2 (6 bases). The length of the CDR3 is 13 residues. The germline V gene has CDR1 SNHLY and CDR2 FYNNEI. Trimming cost V 2 bases and J 6 bases, with 11 bases left between them. CDR3 loop: CASSEFRGSEQYF. CDR3 nucleotide sequence: TGTGCCAGCAGTGAATTTCGGGGGAGCGAGCAGTACTTC.

The chain recombines TRBV6-2 or TRBV6-3 with TRBJ1-1; D call uncertain. This CDR3 comprises 14 residues. From germline, CDR1 is MNHEY and CDR2 SVGEGT. Trimming cost V 2 bases and J 1 base, with 8 bases left between them. The CDR3 loop reads CASSYATGNTEAFF. CDR3 nucleotides: TGTGCCAGCAGTTACGCCACGGGGAACACTGAAGCTTTCTTT.

The gene calls are TRBV6-9 and TRBJ2-6, with D possibly called TRBD1 or TRBD2 (5 bases each). This CDR3 contains 17 residues. Germline-derived CDR1 and CDR2 are MNHGY and SVAAGI. Trimming removed 4 bases at V and 0 bases at J, with 13 bases between. The CDR3, as DNA: TGTGCCAGCAGTTTAGGGACCTTTAGCTCTGGGGCCAACGTCCTGACTTTC. Amino acid sequence: CASSLGTFSSGANVLTF.

The chain links TRBV9 to TRBJ2-5, with 7 bases lining up with TRBD1. Trimming removed 3 bases from V and 5 bases from J; junction bases left unmatched: 7. Looked up from germline, CDR1 is SGDLS and CDR2 is YYNGEE. The CDR3 sequence is 14 residues long. The CDR3, as DNA: TGTGCCAGCAGCGCGGGACAGCCCCTGGAGACCCAGTACTTC. Its translation: CASSAGQPLETQYF.

This clonotype was counted a few times. V usage is TRBV20-1 and J usage is TRBJ1-1; D is undetermined. Germline CDR1 is DFQATT and CDR2 is SNEGSKA (reference sequence). The germline V and J ends were trimmed by 1 base and 7 bases, with 10 bases remaining between them. The CDR3 runs to 12 residues. This CDR3 is CSARAIGLEAFF. In DNA form, the CDR3 reads TGCAGTGCTAGAGCGATTGGACTTGAAGCTTTCTTT.

This sequence joins TRBV5-1 and TRBJ1-2; tentatively, D is TRBD1 (5 bases). The V gene's germline CDR1 is SGHRS and CDR2 YFSETQ. The CDR3 contains 16 residues. The ends were cut back, 2 bases at V and 4 bases at J, with 18 bases in the middle. The CDR3 DNA is TGCGCCAGCAGCTTCAATCCGGGGGAACCTTCCTATGGCTACACCTTC. Its translation: CASSFNPGEPSYGYTF.

This clonotype was seen many times. The V gene is TRBV20-1, the J gene TRBJ1-4, with D unresolved. The V gene's germline CDR1 is DFQATT and CDR2 SNEGSKA (reference sequence). CDR3 length: 15 residues. The ends were cut back, 5 bases at V and 2 bases at J, with 15 bases in the middle. This chain's CDR3 is CSAPALEATNEKLFF. CDR3 DNA sequence: TGCAGTGCTCCAGCTTTAGAAGCGACTAATGAAAAACTGTTTTTT.

The rearrangement joins TRBV7-9 to TRBJ1-2; no reliable D call. The CDR3 loop spans 14 amino acids. The V end was cut by 2 bases, the J end by 5 bases, with 12 bases between. The germline V gene has CDR1 SEHNR and CDR2 FQNEAQ (reference sequence). The CDR3 nucleotides are TGTGCCAGCAGCTTATCTGAGGGATTGTATGGCTACACCTTC. Translating it yields CASSLSEGLYGYTF.

The count of this clonotype is one. This chain connects TRBV30 to TRBJ1-1; 8 nucleotides line up with TRBD1. From germline, CDR1 is GTSNPN and CDR2 SVGIG (reference sequence). The ends lost 1 base at V and 11 bases at J; junction bases unmatched: 9. CDR3 size: 13 residues. Here the CDR3 reads CAWSATQGASAFF. The CDR3 DNA reads TGTGCCTGGAGTGCAACCCAGGGGGCAAGCGCTTTCTTT.

V gene TRBV25-1 combines with J gene TRBJ2-2; perhaps TRBD1 as D (6 bases). Germline CDR1 and CDR2: MGHDK and SYGVNS. This CDR3 region has 17 residues. The V end lost 5 bases, the J end lost 5 bases, and 21 bases lay between the germline ends. DNA for the CDR3: TGTGCCAGCAGTCTCCCCCAGGACAGAGACCTTACCGGGGAGCTGTTTTTT. It encodes CASSLPQDRDLTGELFF.

A few counts support this clonotype. The rearrangement joins TRBV28 to TRBJ2-2; 10 bases are shared with TRBD2. This CDR3 spans 14 amino acids. CDR1 is MDHEN, CDR2 SYDVKM, per germline. Germline trimming cut 7 bases from V and 1 base from J; bases unmatched to any gene: 0. The CDR3 DNA reads TGTGCCAGCATAGCGGGAGGGAACACCGGGGAGCTGTTTTTT. It codes for CASIAGGNTGELFF.

V usage is TRBV20-1 and J usage is TRBJ2-1, with a weak D call TRBD2 (6 bases). Germline values: CDR1 DFQATT, CDR2 SNEGSKA (reference sequence). The CDR3 contains 16 residues. V was trimmed by 0 bases and J by 1 base, leaving 13 bases between them. CDR3 sequence (DNA): TGCAGTGCTAGAGATCTTTGGAGGGAGTCCTACAATGAGCAGTTCTTC. Translation gives CSARDLWRESYNEQFF.

Ten or more counts support this clonotype. The CDR3 DNA reads TGTGCCAGCAGTTTACTGGGACAGGGGGAAGAGACCCAGTACTTC. This codes for CASSLLGQGEETQYF. V gene TRBV12-3 or TRBV12-4 combines with J gene TRBJ2-5, with TRBD1 identical over 11 bases. V was pared by 2 bases and J by 3 bases, with 2 bases of the junction left unmatched. The CDR3 runs 15 residues.

The V call is TRBV12-3 or TRBV12-4, the J call TRBJ2-1; D is ambiguous. V was shortened by 2 bases and J by 0 bases, with 14 bases between the two germline ends. This CDR3 comprises 17 residues. The CDR3 nucleotides read TGTGCCAGCAGTTTAAAGTCGCGGCCCAGCTCCTACAATGAGCAGTTCTTC. Translated, it gives CASSLKSRPSSYNEQFF.